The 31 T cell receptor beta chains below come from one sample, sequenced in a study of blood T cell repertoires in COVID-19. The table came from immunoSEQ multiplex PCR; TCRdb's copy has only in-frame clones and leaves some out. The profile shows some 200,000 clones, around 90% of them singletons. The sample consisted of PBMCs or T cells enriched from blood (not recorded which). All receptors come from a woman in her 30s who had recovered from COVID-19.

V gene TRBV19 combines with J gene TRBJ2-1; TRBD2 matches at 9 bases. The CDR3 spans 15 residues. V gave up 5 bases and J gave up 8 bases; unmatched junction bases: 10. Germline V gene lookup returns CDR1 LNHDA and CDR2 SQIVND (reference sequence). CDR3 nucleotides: TGTGCCAGTAGTCCCCGGGTAGCGGGAGCTTATGAGCAGTTCTTC. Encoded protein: CASSPRVAGAYEQFF.

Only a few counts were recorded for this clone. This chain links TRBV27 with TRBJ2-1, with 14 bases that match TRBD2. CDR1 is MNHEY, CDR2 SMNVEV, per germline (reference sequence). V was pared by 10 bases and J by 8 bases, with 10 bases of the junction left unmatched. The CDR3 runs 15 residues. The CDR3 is CATRLAGGPLDEQFF. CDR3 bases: TGTGCCACAAGACTAGCGGGAGGGCCTTTGGATGAGCAGTTCTTC.

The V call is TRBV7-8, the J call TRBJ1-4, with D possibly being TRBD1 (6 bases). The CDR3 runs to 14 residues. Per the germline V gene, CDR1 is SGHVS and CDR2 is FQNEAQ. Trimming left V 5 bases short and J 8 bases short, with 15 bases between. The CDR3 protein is CASSHRERGEKLFF. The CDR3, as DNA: TGTGCCAGCAGCCACAGGGAGAGGGGCGAAAAACTGTTTTTT.

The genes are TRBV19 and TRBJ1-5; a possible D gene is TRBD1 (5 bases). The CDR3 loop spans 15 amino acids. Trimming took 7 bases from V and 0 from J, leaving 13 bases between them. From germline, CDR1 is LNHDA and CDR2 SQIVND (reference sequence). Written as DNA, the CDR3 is TGTGCCAGTAAAGGCGGGACCCATAGCAATCAGCCCCAGCATTTT. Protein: CASKGGTHSNQPQHF.

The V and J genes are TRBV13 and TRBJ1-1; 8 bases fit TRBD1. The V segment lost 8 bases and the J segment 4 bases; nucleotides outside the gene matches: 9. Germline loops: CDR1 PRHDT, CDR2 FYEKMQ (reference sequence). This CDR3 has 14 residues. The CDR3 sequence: CASGPSTGGTEAFF. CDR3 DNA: TGTGCCAGCGGACCCTCCACAGGGGGCACTGAAGCTTTCTTT. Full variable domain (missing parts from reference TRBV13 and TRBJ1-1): AAGVIQSPRHLIKEKRETATLKCYPIPRHDTVYWYQQGPGQDPQFLISFYEKMQSDKGSIPDRFSAQQFSDYHSELNMSSLELGDSALYFCASGPSTGGTEAFFGQGTRLTVV.

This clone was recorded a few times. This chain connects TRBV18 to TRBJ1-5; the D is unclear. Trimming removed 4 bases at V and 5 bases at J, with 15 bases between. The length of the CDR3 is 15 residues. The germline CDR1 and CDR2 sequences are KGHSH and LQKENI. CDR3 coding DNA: TGTGCCAGCTCACTAGGTGGAGGGAATGATCAGCCCCAGCATTTT. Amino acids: CASSLGGGNDQPQHF.

CDR3 loop: CASRLTPEIPENTIYF. The CDR3 coding sequence is TGCGCCAGCAGACTCACCCCCGAAATCCCTGAAAACACCATATATTTT. The chain employs TRBV4-1 and TRBJ1-3; D not certain. Trimming left V 6 bases short and J 6 bases short, with 21 bases between. There are 16 residues in the CDR3. Per the germline V gene, CDR1 is MGHRA and CDR2 is YSYEKL.

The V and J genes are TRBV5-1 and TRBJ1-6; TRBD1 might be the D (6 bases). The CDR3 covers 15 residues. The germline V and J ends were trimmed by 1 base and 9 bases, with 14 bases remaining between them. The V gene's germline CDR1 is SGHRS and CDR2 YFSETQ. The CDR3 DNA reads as TGCGCCAGCAGCTTGACAGGGTTGTCGGGTTCACCCCTCCACTTT. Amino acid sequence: CASSLTGLSGSPLHF.

CDR3 region: CASSPQGANANYGYTF. The CDR3 region has the DNA TGTGCCAGCTCACCACAGGGGGCAAATGCTAACTATGGCTACACCTTC. The chain employs TRBV18 and TRBJ1-2; 7 nucleotides match TRBD1. The junction had 5 bases not matched to a gene; V was cut back by 1 base and J by 0 bases. There are 16 residues in the CDR3. From germline, CDR1 is KGHSH and CDR2 LQKENI.

Here the CDR3 reads CASSPEFQNTEAFF. As DNA, the CDR3 is TGTGCCAGCAGCCCTGAGTTCCAGAACACTGAAGCTTTCTTT. The chain carries TRBV11-3 and TRBJ1-1; D remains ambiguous. Trimming stripped 5 bases from V and 1 base from J, with 11 bases between. Germline CDR1 reads SGHNT; CDR2 reads YENEEA. CDR3 length: 14 residues.

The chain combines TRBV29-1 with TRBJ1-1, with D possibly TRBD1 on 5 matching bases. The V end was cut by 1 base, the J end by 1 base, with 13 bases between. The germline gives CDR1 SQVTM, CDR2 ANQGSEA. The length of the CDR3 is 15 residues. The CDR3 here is CSVEGVRGGNTEAFF. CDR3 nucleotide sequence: TGCAGCGTTGAAGGGGTTCGGGGGGGGAACACTGAAGCTTTCTTT.

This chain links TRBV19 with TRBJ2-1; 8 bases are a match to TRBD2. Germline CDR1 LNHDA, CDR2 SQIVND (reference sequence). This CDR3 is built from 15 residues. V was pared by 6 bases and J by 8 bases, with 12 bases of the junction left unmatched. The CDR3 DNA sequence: TGTGCCAGTAGCCAGAGCGGGGGACAAAAGTATGAGCAGTTCTTC. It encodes CASSQSGGQKYEQFF.

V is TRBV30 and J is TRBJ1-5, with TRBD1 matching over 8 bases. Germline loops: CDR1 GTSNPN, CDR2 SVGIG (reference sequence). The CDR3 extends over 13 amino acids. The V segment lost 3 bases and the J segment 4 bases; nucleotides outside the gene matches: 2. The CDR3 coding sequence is TGTGCCTGGAGCCAGGGGGCTAATCAGCCCCAGCATTTT. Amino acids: CAWSQGANQPQHF.

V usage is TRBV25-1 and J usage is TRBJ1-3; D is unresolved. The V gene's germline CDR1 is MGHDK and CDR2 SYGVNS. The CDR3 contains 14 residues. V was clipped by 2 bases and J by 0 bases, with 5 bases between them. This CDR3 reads CASSERYSGNTIYF. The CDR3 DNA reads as TGTGCCAGCAGTGAACGGTACTCTGGAAACACCATATATTTT.

CDR3 nucleotides: TGCGCCAGCAGCGCCGGGGTCGGGACTAGCGGAACCAATGAGCAGTTCTTC. Protein: CASSAGVGTSGTNEQFF. J is TRBJ2-1 and V is TRBV5-1; 11 nucleotides align to TRBD2. J lost 6 bases, V lost 4 bases, and 12 bases had no gene match. Germline loops: CDR1 SGHRS, CDR2 YFSETQ. This CDR3 spans 17 amino acids.

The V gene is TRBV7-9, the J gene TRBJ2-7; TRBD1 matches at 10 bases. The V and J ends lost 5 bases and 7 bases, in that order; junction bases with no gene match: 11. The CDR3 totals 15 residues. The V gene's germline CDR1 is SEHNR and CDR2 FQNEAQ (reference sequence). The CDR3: CASSVGTGAKEEQYF. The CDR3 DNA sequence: TGTGCCAGCAGCGTAGGGACAGGGGCAAAGGAAGAGCAGTACTTC. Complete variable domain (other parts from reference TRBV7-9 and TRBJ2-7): DTGVSQNPRHKITKRGQNVTFRCDPISEHNRLYWYRQTLGQGPEFLTYFQNEAQLEKSRLLSDRFSAERPKGSFSTLEIQRTEQGDSAMYLCASSVGTGAKEEQYFGPGTRLTVT.

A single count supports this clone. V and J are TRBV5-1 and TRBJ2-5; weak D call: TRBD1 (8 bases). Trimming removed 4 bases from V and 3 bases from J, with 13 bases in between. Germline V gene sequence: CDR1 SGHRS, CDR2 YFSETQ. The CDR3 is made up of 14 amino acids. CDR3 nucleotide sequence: TGCGCCAGCAGCGGTACAGGGGGGGAAGAGACCCAGTACTTC. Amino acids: CASSGTGGEETQYF. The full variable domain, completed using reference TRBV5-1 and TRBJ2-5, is KAGVTQTPRYLIKTRGQQVTLSCSPISGHRSVSWYQQTPGQGLQFLFEYFSETQRNKGNFPGRFSGRQFSNSRSEMNVSTLELGDSALYLCASSGTGGEETQYFGPGTRLLVL.

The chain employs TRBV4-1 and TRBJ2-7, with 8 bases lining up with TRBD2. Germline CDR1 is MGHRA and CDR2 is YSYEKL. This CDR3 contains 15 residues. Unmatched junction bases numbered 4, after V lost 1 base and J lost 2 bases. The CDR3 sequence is CASSQVLADPYEQYF. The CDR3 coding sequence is TGCGCCAGCAGCCAAGTACTAGCGGACCCCTACGAGCAGTACTTC.

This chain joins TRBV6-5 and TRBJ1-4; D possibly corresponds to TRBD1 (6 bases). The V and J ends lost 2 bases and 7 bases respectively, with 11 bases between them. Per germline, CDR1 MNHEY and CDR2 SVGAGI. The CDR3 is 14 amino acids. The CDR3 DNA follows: TGTGCCAGCAGTTACCTGGGAGGGGGTGAAAAACTGTTTTTT. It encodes CASSYLGGGEKLFF.

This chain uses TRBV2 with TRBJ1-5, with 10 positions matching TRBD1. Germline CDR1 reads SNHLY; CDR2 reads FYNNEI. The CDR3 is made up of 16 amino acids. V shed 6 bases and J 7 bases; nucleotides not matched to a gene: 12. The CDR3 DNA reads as TGTGCCAGCAGGGAACCGACAGGGGGCTTAAGGCAGCCCCAGCATTTT. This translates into CASREPTGGLRQPQHF.

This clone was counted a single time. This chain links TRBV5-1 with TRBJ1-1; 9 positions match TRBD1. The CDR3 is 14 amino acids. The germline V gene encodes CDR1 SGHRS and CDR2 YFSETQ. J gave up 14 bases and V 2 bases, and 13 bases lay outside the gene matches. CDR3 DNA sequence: TGCGCCAGCAGCTTTCCATCGACAGGGGGTGGCCAATTCTTT. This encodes CASSFPSTGGGQFF.

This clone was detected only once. In nucleotides, the CDR3 is TGCGCCAGCAGAACCCTCGGCGGGGTGAACACTGAAGCTTTCTTT. Protein sequence: CASRTLGGVNTEAFF. The chain is built from TRBV5-1 and TRBJ1-1; D unclear. The CDR3 length is 15 residues. The germline V and J ends were trimmed by 5 bases and 0 bases, with 14 bases remaining between them. The germline gives CDR1 SGHRS, CDR2 YFSETQ. The full variable domain, completed using reference TRBV5-1 and TRBJ1-1, is KAGVTQTPRYLIKTRGQQVTLSCSPISGHRSVSWYQQTPGQGLQFLFEYFSETQRNKGNFPGRFSGRQFSNSRSEMNVSTLELGDSALYLCASRTLGGVNTEAFFGQGTRLTVV.

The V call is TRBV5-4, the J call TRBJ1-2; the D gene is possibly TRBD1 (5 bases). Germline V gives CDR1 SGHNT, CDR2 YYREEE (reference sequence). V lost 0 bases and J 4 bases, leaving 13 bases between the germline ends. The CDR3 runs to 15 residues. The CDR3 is CASSLVDTTGYGYTF. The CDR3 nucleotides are TGTGCCAGCAGCTTGGTGGACACAACCGGCTATGGCTACACCTTC.

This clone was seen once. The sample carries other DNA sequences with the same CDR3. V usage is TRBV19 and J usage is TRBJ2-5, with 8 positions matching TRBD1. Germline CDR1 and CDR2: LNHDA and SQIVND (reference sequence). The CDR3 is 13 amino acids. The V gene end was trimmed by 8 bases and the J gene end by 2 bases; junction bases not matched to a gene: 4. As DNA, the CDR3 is TGTGCCAGTTCAGGGGGCCTGCAAGAGACCCAGTACTTC. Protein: CASSGGLQETQYF. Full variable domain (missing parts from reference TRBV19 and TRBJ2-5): DGGITQSPKYLFRKEGQNVTLSCEQNLNHDAMYWYRQDPGQGLRLIYYSQIVNDFQKGDIAEGYSVSREKKESFPLTVTSAQKNPTAFYLCASSGGLQETQYFGPGTRLLVL.

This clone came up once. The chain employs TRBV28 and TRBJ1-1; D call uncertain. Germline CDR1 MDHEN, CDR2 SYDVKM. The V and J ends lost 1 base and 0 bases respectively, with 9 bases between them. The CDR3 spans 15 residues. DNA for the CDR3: TGTGCCAGCAGTTTATACGGAGGCATGAACACTGAAGCTTTCTTT. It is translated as CASSLYGGMNTEAFF.

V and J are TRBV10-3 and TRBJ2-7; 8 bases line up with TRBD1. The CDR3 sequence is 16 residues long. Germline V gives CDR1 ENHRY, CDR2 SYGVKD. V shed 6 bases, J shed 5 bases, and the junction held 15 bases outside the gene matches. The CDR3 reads CAISDLGGQEAHEQYF. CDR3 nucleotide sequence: TGTGCCATCAGCGATTTGGGGGGACAGGAGGCCCACGAGCAGTACTTC.

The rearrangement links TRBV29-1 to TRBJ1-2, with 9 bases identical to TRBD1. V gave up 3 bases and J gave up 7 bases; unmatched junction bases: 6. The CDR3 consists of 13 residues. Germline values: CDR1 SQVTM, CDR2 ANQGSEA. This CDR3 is CSVDWTGESGYTF. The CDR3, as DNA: TGCAGCGTTGACTGGACAGGGGAGAGTGGCTACACCTTC.

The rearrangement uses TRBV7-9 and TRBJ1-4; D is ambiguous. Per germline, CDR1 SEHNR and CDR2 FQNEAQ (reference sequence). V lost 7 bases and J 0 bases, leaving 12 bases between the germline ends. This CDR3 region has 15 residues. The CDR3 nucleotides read TGTGCCAGCATCTCGGCCCAGGCAACTAATGAAAAACTGTTTTTT. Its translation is CASISAQATNEKLFF.

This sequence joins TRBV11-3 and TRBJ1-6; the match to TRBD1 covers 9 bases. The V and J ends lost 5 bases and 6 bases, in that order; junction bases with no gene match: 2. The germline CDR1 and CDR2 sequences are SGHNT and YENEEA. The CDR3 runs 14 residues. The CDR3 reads CASSMGQGNSPLHF. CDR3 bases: TGTGCCAGCAGCATGGGACAGGGTAATTCACCCCTCCACTTT.

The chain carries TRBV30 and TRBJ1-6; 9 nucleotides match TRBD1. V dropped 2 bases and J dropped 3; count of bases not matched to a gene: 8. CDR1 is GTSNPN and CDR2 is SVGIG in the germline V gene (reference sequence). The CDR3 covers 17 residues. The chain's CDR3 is CAWSFTRQGDYNSPLHF. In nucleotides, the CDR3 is TGTGCCTGGAGTTTCACACGACAGGGGGACTATAATTCACCCCTCCACTTT.

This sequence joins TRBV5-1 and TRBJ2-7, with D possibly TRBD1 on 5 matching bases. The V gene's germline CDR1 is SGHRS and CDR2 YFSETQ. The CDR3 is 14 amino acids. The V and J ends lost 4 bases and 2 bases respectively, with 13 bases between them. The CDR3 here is CASSPPDRAYEQYF. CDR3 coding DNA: TGCGCCAGCAGCCCCCCAGACAGAGCCTACGAGCAGTACTTC.